Reported below is one T cell receptor (beta chain). This specimen belongs to a study of T cells in Graves' hyperthyroidism and ophthalmopathy. There were TCR beta CDR3 regions amplified from RNA transcripts. HTBI primers were the set used in a first-round RT-PCR of the TCR CDR3. One entry per CDR3 protein results from TCRdb running MiXCR on the multiplex PCR reads. Among nearly 750,000 distinct CDR3 sequences listed, 30% to 40% were seen once. Participants, patients aged 18 to 65, had newly diagnosed hyperthyroidism with a duration under 2 months. Germline CDR1 is ENHRY and CDR2 is SYGVKD. The V and J ends lost 10 bases and 2 bases respectively, with 10 bases between them. CDR3 length: 12 amino acids.

Sequenced: blood. The rearrangement uses TRBV10-3 and TRBJ2-3; D not resolved. The TCR comes from a woman between 40 and 55 years old with Graves' hyperthyroidism. The CDR3 protein is CATGRFTDTQYF. CDR3 DNA: TGTGCCACAGGACGGTTCACAGATACGCAGTATTTT.